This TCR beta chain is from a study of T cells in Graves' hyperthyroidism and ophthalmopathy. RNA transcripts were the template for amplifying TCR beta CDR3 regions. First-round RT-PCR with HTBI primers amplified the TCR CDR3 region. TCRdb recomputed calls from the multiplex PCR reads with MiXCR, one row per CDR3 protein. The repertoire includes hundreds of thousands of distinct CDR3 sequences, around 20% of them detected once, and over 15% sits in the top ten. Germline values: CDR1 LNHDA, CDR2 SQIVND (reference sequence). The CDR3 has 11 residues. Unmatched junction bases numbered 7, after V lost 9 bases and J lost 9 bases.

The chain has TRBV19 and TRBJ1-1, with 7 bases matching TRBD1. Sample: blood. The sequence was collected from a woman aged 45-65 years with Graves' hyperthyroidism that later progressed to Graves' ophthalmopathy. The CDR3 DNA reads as TGTGCCAGCGCCGGGACAGCAAAAGCTTTCTTT. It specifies CASAGTAKAFF.